The 15 T cell receptor beta chains listed next were all sequenced from one sample in a study of CD8 T cells in ankylosing spondylitis. From the 5' RACE reads, TCRdb called clonotypes with MiXCR, one entry per CDR3 protein. Of some 840,000 distinct CDR3 sequences in the sample, 12% are singletons; the top ten hold 0.51%. These TCRs are of unknown antigen specificity. Study-wide results and limits: What seemed typical of ankylosing spondylitis blood was a TCR beta motif built from under 10 highly homologous variants.

Sequencing was carried out using blood, either unsorted or a sorted T cell fraction (not recorded which). These TCRs come from a male donor with ankylosing spondylitis.

This clonotype turned up a few times. This chain joins TRBV7-2 and TRBJ2-1, with TRBD2 as a possible D gene (5 bases). The CDR3 is 17 residues long. From germline, CDR1 is SGHTA and CDR2 FQGNSA. Trimming pared 0 bases from V and 2 bases from J, leaving 14 bases between. CDR3 coding DNA: TGTGCCAGCAGCTTAGCGCATCTAGCAGGAGCCTACAATGAGCAGTTCTTC. This gives the protein CASSLAHLAGAYNEQFF.

This clonotype was detected ten times or more. CDR3 region: CASSQAAPEKLFF. The CDR3 DNA sequence: TGTGCCAGCAGCCAAGCCGCCCCCGAAAAACTGTTTTTT. The rearrangement links TRBV4-2 to TRBJ1-4; no definite D call. CDR3 size: 13 residues. The germline gives CDR1 LGHNA, CDR2 YNFKEQ. The germline V and J ends were trimmed by 1 base and 8 bases, with 8 bases remaining between them.

The chain carries TRBV6-1 and TRBJ2-3; D unclear. Germline CDR1 and CDR2: MNHNS and SASEGT. The CDR3 has 15 residues. Trimming stripped 5 bases from V and 4 bases from J, with 16 bases between. The CDR3 reads CASSPRLGQPDTQYF. CDR3 coding DNA: TGTGCCAGCAGTCCACGTCTAGGTCAGCCAGATACGCAGTATTTT.

This clonotype was recorded a few times. The chain couples TRBV29-1 to TRBJ1-1, with 10 positions matching TRBD1. This CDR3 has 14 residues. Trimming at V came to 0 bases and at J to 6 bases, leaving 4 bases not matched to a gene. The germline gives CDR1 SQVTM, CDR2 ANQGSEA. CDR3 sequence reads: CSVEDRDRGAEAFF. The CDR3 DNA reads TGCAGCGTTGAAGATCGGGACAGGGGCGCTGAAGCTTTCTTT.

This clonotype appeared a few times. This chain links TRBV5-1 with TRBJ2-7, with TRBD2 matching 12 bases. The CDR3 length is 15 residues. V lost 2 bases and J lost 5; bases outside the gene matches: 5. In germline, CDR1 is SGHRS, CDR2 YFSETQ. In nucleotides, the CDR3 is TGCGCCAGCAGCTTACCTAGCGGGGGGGCCGACGAGCAGTACTTC. The encoded protein is CASSLPSGGADEQYF.

V gene TRBV20-1 combines with J gene TRBJ1-5; tentatively, D is TRBD1 (5 bases). The CDR3 is 13 residues long. The germline CDR1 and CDR2 sequences are DFQATT and SNEGSKA (reference sequence). The germline V and J ends were trimmed by 5 bases and 1 base, with 9 bases remaining between them. CDR3 DNA sequence: TGCAGTGCTGTGACAGCCAGCAATCAGCCCCAGCATTTT. Amino acids: CSAVTASNQPQHF.

The table lists this clonotype with a few counts. The chain links TRBV4-2 to TRBJ1-6; D uncertain. CDR1 is LGHNA and CDR2 is YNFKEQ in the germline V gene. CDR3 length: 14 amino acids. Trimming removed 0 bases from V and 6 bases from J, with 6 bases in between. Here the CDR3 DNA reads TGTGCCAGCAGCCAAGAGGCCTTTAATTCACCCCTCCACTTT. The encoded protein is CASSQEAFNSPLHF.

This clonotype came up many times. The genes are TRBV29-1 and TRBJ2-6, with D unresolved. V was pared by 4 bases and J by 2 bases, with 9 bases between. Germline V CDR1 and CDR2: SQVTM, ANQGSEA. The CDR3 contains 14 residues. The DNA of the CDR3 is TGCAGCGTTGCCTTTCTTACTGGGGCCAACGTCCTGACTTTC. The encoded protein is CSVAFLTGANVLTF.

The V gene is TRBV5-1, the J gene TRBJ1-4; possible D gene TRBD1, 5 bases. The CDR3 length is 16 residues. V lost 1 base to trimming and J lost 5 bases, with 15 bases between them. Germline V CDR1 and CDR2: SGHRS, YFSETQ. CDR3 nucleotide sequence: TGCGCCAGCAGCTTGAGGGCAGGGTCATTGAATGAAAAACTGTTTTTT. Amino acids: CASSLRAGSLNEKLFF. Looking up the rest from reference TRBV5-1 and TRBJ1-4 gives the full variable domain: KAGVTQTPRYLIKTRGQQVTLSCSPISGHRSVSWYQQTPGQGLQFLFEYFSETQRNKGNFPGRFSGRQFSNSRSEMNVSTLELGDSALYLCASSLRAGSLNEKLFFGSGTQLSVL.

This clonotype was observed a few times. The chain combines TRBV18 with TRBJ1-6; TRBD1 aligns across 7 bases. V shed 4 bases and J 10 bases; nucleotides not matched to a gene: 13. The CDR3 consists of 16 residues. Germline-derived CDR1 and CDR2 are KGHSH and LQKENI. The CDR3 reads CASSLAGTEVRSPLHF. In nucleotides, the CDR3 is TGTGCCAGCTCACTCGCCGGGACAGAGGTTCGCTCACCCCTCCACTTT.

This clonotype has just a few counts. The chain combines TRBV20-1 with TRBJ2-2; D perhaps matches TRBD1 (5 bases). The germline V gene has CDR1 DFQATT and CDR2 SNEGSKA (reference sequence). V gave up 6 bases and J gave up 0 bases, with 11 bases separating them. The CDR3 has 14 residues. The CDR3 bases are TGCAGTGCCCCCGCCAGGGCGAACACCGGGGAGCTGTTTTTT. It codes for CSAPARANTGELFF.

CDR3: CASSLSRELNTEAFF. In nucleotides, the CDR3 is TGTGCCAGCAGCTTAAGCAGGGAATTGAACACTGAAGCTTTCTTT. The chain carries TRBV7-3 and TRBJ1-1; tentatively, D is TRBD1 (5 bases). Germline lookup yields CDR1 SGHTA and CDR2 FQGTGA. The CDR3 sequence is 15 residues long. The V and J ends lost 1 base and 0 bases respectively, with 9 bases between them.

This clonotype was detected a few times. The CDR3 protein is CATSDSRTGDTEAFF. CDR3 in DNA: TGTGCCACCAGTGATTCCCGGACAGGGGATACTGAAGCTTTCTTT. The chain links TRBV24-1 to TRBJ1-1; 9 bases map to TRBD1. J gave up 5 bases and V 2 bases, and 5 bases lay outside the gene matches. The CDR3 loop spans 15 amino acids. The germline gives CDR1 KGHDR, CDR2 SFDVKD.

This clonotype showed up many times. V gene TRBV28 combines with J gene TRBJ1-5; D ambiguous. The CDR3 runs 16 residues. Trimming took 7 bases from V and 4 from J, leaving 20 bases between them. Germline V gene sequence: CDR1 MDHEN, CDR2 SYDVKM. CDR3 DNA: TGTGCCAGCACTAAGATGAGCCCTGTCCTAAATCAGCCCCAGCATTTT. Amino acids: CASTKMSPVLNQPQHF. The whole variable domain, filled in from reference TRBV28 and TRBJ1-5, reads DVKVTQSSRYLVKRTGEKVFLECVQDMDHENMFWYRQDPGLGLRLIYFSYDVKMKEKGDIPEGYSVSREKKERFSLILESASTNQTSMYLCASTKMSPVLNQPQHFGDGTRLSIL.

The J gene is TRBJ1-2, the V gene TRBV6-1; TRBD1 is a possible D gene (6 bases). With 6 bases removed from V and 5 bases from J, the gap between germline ends came to 22 bases. The CDR3 covers 16 residues. Germline V gene sequence: CDR1 MNHNS, CDR2 SASEGT. The CDR3 loop is CASREKGGISGYGYTF. CDR3 nucleotide sequence: TGTGCCAGCAGAGAAAAGGGGGGGATTTCCGGATATGGCTACACCTTC.